The TCR beta chain under discussion was sequenced for a study of cytomegalovirus exposure and HLA in healthy donors. Study-wide results and limits: The study put 150 or so TCR beta chains on its list as cytomegalovirus-associated.

The CDR3 sequence is 14 residues long. CDR1 and CDR2 from the germline V gene are SGHVS and FQNEAQ. V trimming: 8 bases; J trimming: 3 bases; junction bases outside the gene matches: 8. The method was immunoSEQ multiplex PCR; TCRdb's version includes in-frame clones alone and lacks a portion of them. The repertoire holds about 97,000 clones, with approximately 95% as singletons. About this clone: The antigen is undetermined.

This rearrangement joins TRBV7-8 to TRBJ1-2, with 8 positions matching TRBD1. This sequence originates from a woman aged 18-30 years in good health and CMV-seronegative. Material for sequencing was PBMCs. In nucleotides, the CDR3 is TGTGCCAGCGGACAGGGCTTCGTGGACTATGGCTACACCTTC. This translates into CASGQGFVDYGYTF.